This entry describes one T cell receptor (beta chain). As yet, its antigen is unknown. This record comes from a study of cytomegalovirus exposure and HLA in healthy donors. This CDR3 is built from 14 residues. The germline V gene encodes CDR1 LGHNA and CDR2 YNFKEQ. V lost 4 bases to trimming and J lost 5 bases, with 14 bases between them. 13 Jbeta primers and 60 Vbeta primers were used for the PCR. Profiling relied on immunoSEQ multiplex PCR, and the TCRdb table lists in-frame clones only, not all of them. This sample yields approximately 81,000 clones, of which around 84% are seen a single time; 2.4% belongs to the top ten. Broader study findings: According to an earlier analysis, most TCR beta V segments yielded productive rearrangements about 87% or about 30% of the time. In a later analysis, at a false discovery rate of 0.05, some 17,000 TCR beta sequences were associated with HLA alleles. Researchers reported that a few CMV-associated chains were confirmed in vitro as CMV antigen-specific.

The gene calls are TRBV4-2 and TRBJ2-5; D is perhaps TRBD2 (5 bases). The receptor's source is a woman aged 50 to 65 in good health and CMV-seronegative. The sample was PBMCs. The CDR3 loop is CASSPAERGETQYF. CDR3 bases: TGTGCCAGCAGCCCGGCCGAGAGAGGGGAGACCCAGTACTTC.